The TCR beta chain described here comes from a study of shared clonotypes between healthy human individuals. About the research overall: Donors had three CD4 naive, three CD4 memory, two CD8 naive and one CD8 memory plate apiece. General study points: Naive subsets generally exceeded memory subsets in estimated richness. Specimens sampled were limited to blood, with tissue repertoires likely differing.

Researchers partitioned CD4+ cells into CD45RA+ naive and CD45RA-negative memory subsets. Method: immunoSEQ multiplex PCR; TCRdb's copy keeps in-frame clones and lacks some. The profile shows approximately 180,000 clones, 90% to 95% of them singletons. This clone was seen just once. The antigen is not known. The origin of this receptor is a woman aged 25-40 years in good health. Source material: naive CD4+ T cells sorted from blood. Stated subset: CD45RA+ positively selected.

CDR3 in DNA: TGTGCCAGCAGCAAGGGACTAGCGGCGAACACCGGGGAGCTGTTTTTT. Encoded protein: CASSKGLAANTGELFF. The genes are TRBV7-6 and TRBJ2-2; 11 bases align to TRBD2. This CDR3 has 16 amino acids. Looked up from germline, CDR1 is SGHVS and CDR2 is FNYEAQ. The V and J ends lost 5 bases and 0 bases, in that order; junction bases with no gene match: 2.